This T cell receptor beta chain was identified during a study of cytomegalovirus exposure and HLA in healthy donors. Points from the study as a whole: Equally common other TCR beta chains were less clonally expanded than HLA-associated ones, a later analysis found.

This clone was found a few times. Antigen specificity is unknown. Trimming cost V 7 bases and J 7 bases; bases outside gene matches: 7. This CDR3 contains 13 residues. Germline CDR1 reads MNHEY; CDR2 reads SVGAGI. PCR amplification relied on 60 Vbeta primers (plus 13 Jbeta primers). Clones were sequenced by immunoSEQ multiplex PCR, and TCRdb holds only the in-frame ones, with some missing. The table includes about 120,000 clones, over 6.5% detected once. The genes are TRBV6-5 and TRBJ2-1; 7 nucleotides match TRBD1. Material: PBMCs. The source is a woman aged 40-49 years in good health and CMV-seropositive. The CDR3 reads CASTPQGPNEQFF. The CDR3 bases are TGTGCCAGCACTCCACAGGGGCCTAATGAGCAGTTCTTC.